The next 19 T cell receptor beta chains were all read from a single sample in a study of T cell responses to AZD1222 COVID-19 vaccine. Sequencing used immunoSEQ multiplex PCR; TCRdb keeps in-frame clones, though not all of them. In the table there are about 130,000 clones, 75% to 90% of which are singletons. Source: peripheral blood, taken 28 days after the second AZD1222 dose. The receptor source for this set is an adult who received the AZD1222 COVID-19 vaccine.

The rearrangement uses TRBV5-1 and TRBJ2-2, with D uncertain. V was trimmed by 2 bases and J by 0 bases, leaving 8 bases between them. This CDR3 spans 15 amino acids. Germline-derived CDR1 and CDR2 are SGHRS and YFSETQ. CDR3 DNA sequence: TGCGCCAGCAGCTTTTGGCAGTCGAACACCGGGGAGCTGTTTTTT. It is translated as CASSFWQSNTGELFF.

This clone showed up just once. The chain joins TRBV5-1 to TRBJ2-1, with 8 bases aligning to TRBD2. CDR3 length equals 14 residues. The germline CDR1 and CDR2 sequences are SGHRS and YFSETQ. The V and J ends lost 4 bases and 8 bases, in that order; junction bases with no gene match: 8. CDR3 bases: TGCGCCAGCAGCCTCCGGGGGGGCCGGGATGAGCAGTTCTTC. Protein: CASSLRGGRDEQFF.

The J gene is TRBJ2-7, the V gene TRBV20-1; 8 bases align to TRBD2. Germline V gene lookup returns CDR1 DFQATT and CDR2 SNEGSKA (reference sequence). V dropped 3 bases and J dropped 3; count of bases not matched to a gene: 10. The CDR3 consists of 15 residues. The CDR3 DNA is TGCAGTGCTAGTCAAACGGGGGGGTCTTACTACGAGCAGTACTTC. It yields the protein CSASQTGGSYYEQYF.

DNA for the CDR3: TGTGCCAGCAGTTCGCAGGCGGGTGGGCCAAGCTCCTACAATGAGCAGTTCTTC. It translates to CASSSQAGGPSSYNEQFF. The rearrangement uses TRBV7-6 and TRBJ2-1, with D maybe TRBD2 (5 bases). The CDR3 length is 18 residues. Germline V CDR1 and CDR2: SGHVS, FNYEAQ. The V end was cut by 6 bases, the J end by 0 bases, with 21 bases between.

The CDR3 bases are TGTGCCTGGAGTACTGGACTAGCCCGTAATGAGCAGTTCTTC. It is translated as CAWSTGLARNEQFF. The chain joins TRBV30 to TRBJ2-1, with 8 bases aligning to TRBD2. The trim removed 2 bases at V and 7 bases at J, leaving 7 bases unmatched. Germline CDR1 GTSNPN, CDR2 SVGIG (reference sequence). The CDR3 spans 14 residues.

This chain uses TRBV7-9 with TRBJ2-7; 11 bases agree with TRBD1. The junction had 7 bases not matched to a gene; V was cut back by 5 bases and J by 4 bases. Germline V gene lookup returns CDR1 SEHNR and CDR2 FQNEAQ (reference sequence). The CDR3 totals 15 residues. In DNA, the CDR3 is TGTGCCAGCAGCGCCGGACAGGGGGCGTCGTACGAGCAGTACTTC. It yields the protein CASSAGQGASYEQYF. Filled out from reference TRBV7-9 and TRBJ2-7, the complete variable domain reads DTGVSQNPRHKITKRGQNVTFRCDPISEHNRLYWYRQTLGQGPEFLTYFQNEAQLEKSRLLSDRFSAERPKGSFSTLEIQRTEQGDSAMYLCASSAGQGASYEQYFGPGTRLTVT.

The chain is built from TRBV7-9 and TRBJ2-7, with D tentatively TRBD2 (5 bases). Per the germline V gene, CDR1 is SEHNR and CDR2 is FQNEAQ (reference sequence). Trimming pared 1 base from V and 0 bases from J, leaving 13 bases between. This CDR3 has 16 amino acids. The chain's CDR3 is CASSLGGYPSSYEQYF. DNA for the CDR3: TGTGCCAGCAGCTTAGGAGGGTATCCTAGCTCCTACGAGCAGTACTTC.

This clone was counted a single time. The chain links TRBV6-5 to TRBJ2-1, with TRBD2 as a possible D gene (7 bases). Between the trimmed V and J ends, which lost 2 bases and 7 bases, there was a span of 18 bases. The CDR3 length is 16 residues. Germline V CDR1 and CDR2: MNHEY, SVGAGI. This CDR3 reads CASSYEGGGRGNEQFF. In DNA form, the CDR3 reads TGTGCCAGCAGTTACGAGGGCGGGGGCCGAGGAAATGAGCAGTTCTTC.

The rearrangement uses TRBV19 and TRBJ2-6; 7 bases map to TRBD1. Trimming cost V 7 bases and J 0 bases; bases outside gene matches: 6. The germline gives CDR1 LNHDA, CDR2 SQIVND (reference sequence). The CDR3 totals 16 residues. The CDR3 here is CASIGTARSGANVLTF. The CDR3 DNA reads TGTGCCAGTATTGGGACAGCCCGCTCTGGGGCCAACGTCCTGACTTTC.

This chain uses TRBV7-6 with TRBJ2-1, with unresolved D. The ends were cut back, 2 bases at V and 4 bases at J, with 9 bases in the middle. CDR1 is SGHVS and CDR2 is FNYEAQ in the germline V gene. This CDR3 has 14 residues. The CDR3 DNA sequence: TGTGCCAGCAGCTTAAGGGTCCAATACAATGAGCAGTTCTTC. Translated, it gives CASSLRVQYNEQFF.

This chain connects TRBV5-4 to TRBJ1-2; tentative D call: TRBD1 (6 bases). This CDR3 spans 12 amino acids. Germline CDR1 and CDR2: SGHNT and YYREEE (reference sequence). V lost 4 bases, J lost 4 bases, and 8 bases lay in between. The CDR3 nucleotides are TGTGCCAGCAGCCCAGGGGTCTATGGCTACACCTTC. The encoded protein is CASSPGVYGYTF.

The gene calls are TRBV29-1 and TRBJ2-1; maybe TRBD2 (6 bases). The CDR3 is 11 residues long. V was trimmed by 7 bases and J by 5 bases, leaving 9 bases between them. The germline CDR1 and CDR2 sequences are SQVTM and ANQGSEA. The CDR3 region is CSAGGNNEQFF. CDR3 nucleotides: TGCAGCGCCGGGGGTAACAATGAGCAGTTCTTC.

This chain connects TRBV21-1 to TRBJ2-7; the D segment call TRBD1 is taken from the table without a DNA check. TRBV21-1 is marked as a pseudogene. This CDR3 has 16 residues. CDR3 coding DNA: TGTGCCAGCAGCACCTCTAGAGGGGACATTCCCTACGAGCAGTACTTC. This gives the protein CASSTSRGDIPYEQYF.

V gene TRBV4-2 combines with J gene TRBJ1-2; perhaps TRBD1 as D (6 bases). The V gene's germline CDR1 is LGHNA and CDR2 YNFKEQ. V lost 0 bases and J 2 bases, leaving 7 bases between the germline ends. The CDR3 totals 14 residues. CDR3 loop: CASSQEGANYGYTF. DNA for the CDR3: TGTGCCAGCAGCCAAGAGGGGGCAAACTATGGCTACACCTTC.

The J gene is TRBJ2-5, the V gene TRBV5-1; D may correspond to TRBD1 or TRBD2 (6 bases each). Germline V gene sequence: CDR1 SGHRS, CDR2 YFSETQ. The CDR3 sequence is 14 residues long. The V and J ends lost 0 bases and 4 bases respectively, with 10 bases between them. The CDR3 DNA is TGCGCCAGCAGCTTGGAGGGGGGTTCAGAGACCCAGTACTTC. Encoded protein: CASSLEGGSETQYF.

This chain uses TRBV27 with TRBJ2-2; TRBD2 is a possible D gene (6 bases). The CDR3 has 15 residues. Trimming removed 3 bases at V and 3 bases at J, with 11 bases between. The germline CDR1 and CDR2 sequences are MNHEY and SMNVEV (reference sequence). DNA of the CDR3: TGTGCCAGCAGTTTGGCTAGCGCCTACACCGGGGAGCTGTTTTTT. This translates into CASSLASAYTGELFF.

This chain joins TRBV28 and TRBJ2-7; D perhaps matches TRBD1 (5 bases). The CDR3 is 14 amino acids. The V gene lost 6 bases and the J gene lost 2 bases, with 14 bases spanning the gap. The germline CDR1 and CDR2 sequences are MDHEN and SYDVKM. The CDR3 DNA reads TGTGCCAGCAGGGGGCAGGGAAAAACCTACGAGCAGTACTTC. Protein product: CASRGQGKTYEQYF.

The chain is built from TRBV11-2 and TRBJ2-1, with D possibly matching TRBD2 (6 bases). Germline assignment: CDR1 SGHAT and CDR2 FQNNGV. This CDR3 is built from 14 residues. The V end lost 11 bases, the J end lost 11 bases, and 25 bases lay between the germline ends. The CDR3 nucleotides are TGTGCCTCCGGGGGACCCTCCAATGAAGCTAAGCAGTTCTTC. Amino acids: CASGGPSNEAKQFF.

This clone was recorded only once. J is TRBJ1-6 and V is TRBV5-6, with TRBD1 matching over 9 bases. The CDR3 totals 15 residues. Unmatched junction bases numbered 3, after V lost 2 bases and J lost 6 bases. Germline lookup yields CDR1 SGHDT and CDR2 YYEEEE. CDR3 in amino acids: CASSFTQGANSPLHF. The CDR3 DNA reads TGTGCCAGCAGCTTCACACAGGGGGCTAATTCACCCCTCCACTTT.